This T cell receptor (beta chain) was sequenced during a study of T cells in Graves' hyperthyroidism and ophthalmopathy. RNA transcripts gave rise to amplified TCR beta CDR3 regions. The study used the HTBI primer set for a first-round RT-PCR of the TCR CDR3. Each CDR3 protein is one row after TCRdb ran MiXCR on the multiplex PCR reads. The sample lists hundreds of thousands of distinct CDR3 sequences, roughly 16% occurring once. Germline values: CDR1 LNHNV, CDR2 YYDKDF (reference sequence). Trimming shortened V by 5 bases and J by 7 bases, and 15 bases separated the two germline ends. There are 14 residues in the CDR3.

What was sequenced was blood. V and J are TRBV15 and TRBJ1-5; D is uncertain. The receptor was derived from a woman aged 30 to 39 with Graves' hyperthyroidism. In nucleotides, the CDR3 is TGTGCCACCAGCGTGGACCGAGTCGGGCAGCCCCAGCATTTT. Translating gives CATSVDRVGQPQHF.